Each of the 30 T cell receptor beta chains below was sequenced from the same sample in a study of shared clonotypes between healthy human individuals. Produced via immunoSEQ multiplex PCR; TCRdb's table is partial and in-frame only. The sample lists 2,500,000 or so clones, over 85% occurring once. Sequencing used naive CD4+ T cells from PBMCs. Subset here: CD45RA+ positively selected. The receptors originated from a young man in good health. Some clones in this sample may be carry-over from other donors' samples.

This chain uses TRBV19 with TRBJ1-1, with a possible D match to TRBD1 (5 bases). The germline CDR1 and CDR2 sequences are LNHDA and SQIVND (reference sequence). This CDR3 is built from 14 residues. V was shortened by 4 bases and J by 6 bases, with 15 bases between the two germline ends. In DNA, the CDR3 is TGTGCCAGTAGTAATACGGGGCGAGGGGCTGAAGCTTTCTTT. It translates to CASSNTGRGAEAFF.

The chain is built from TRBV7-2 and TRBJ2-1; possibly TRBD2 for D (7 bases). Germline V CDR1 and CDR2: SGHTA, FQGNSA. The ends were cut back, 3 bases at V and 7 bases at J, with 13 bases in the middle. The CDR3 has 14 amino acids. CDR3 nucleotides: TGTGCCAGCAGCTTCCGCGGGGGCGGGAATGAGCAGTTCTTC. Translating it yields CASSFRGGGNEQFF.

This clone was observed a handful of times. This sequence joins TRBV10-3 and TRBJ1-1; the D is unclear. Germline CDR1 and CDR2: ENHRY and SYGVKD. The CDR3 spans 13 residues. The V end was cut by 6 bases, the J end by 3 bases, with 11 bases between. The CDR3 sequence is CAIRVSWDTEAFF. For the CDR3, the DNA is TGTGCCATCAGAGTGAGTTGGGACACTGAAGCTTTCTTT.

J is TRBJ2-1 and V is TRBV4-1; 8 bases are shared with TRBD1. Looked up from germline, CDR1 is MGHRA and CDR2 is YSYEKL. The CDR3 has 12 residues. Trimming cost V 2 bases and J 15 bases; bases outside gene matches: 6. The CDR3 region is CASSQPDRARFF. The CDR3 DNA reads TGCGCCAGCAGCCAACCGGACAGGGCCCGGTTCTTC.

This clone turned up a few times. The rearrangement links TRBV14 to TRBJ1-5; D call uncertain. Trimming stripped 0 bases from V and 5 bases from J, with 5 bases between. Germline CDR1 and CDR2: SGHDN and FVKESK. The CDR3 totals 13 residues. This CDR3 is CASSQDDYQPQHF. CDR3 DNA: TGTGCCAGCAGCCAAGATGACTATCAGCCCCAGCATTTT.

The V gene is TRBV7-8, the J gene TRBJ2-7; 8 nucleotides agree with TRBD1. The germline V gene has CDR1 SGHVS and CDR2 FQNEAQ. The CDR3 runs 16 residues. After removal of 3 bases from V and 3 bases from J, the junction contained 10 bases not matched to a gene. The CDR3 region has the DNA TGTGCCAGCAGCTTCTTGCAGGGGGCATCGGGCTACGAGCAGTACTTC. It codes for CASSFLQGASGYEQYF.

The genes are TRBV28 and TRBJ1-2; the match to TRBD1 covers 7 bases. The V segment lost 3 bases and the J segment 4 bases; nucleotides outside the gene matches: 2. Germline loops: CDR1 MDHEN, CDR2 SYDVKM. This CDR3 comprises 13 residues. The CDR3 nucleotides are TGTGCCAGCAGTTTCGGGACAGCCTATGGCTACACCTTC. This translates into CASSFGTAYGYTF.

The V gene is TRBV5-1, the J gene TRBJ2-5, with 12 bases identical to TRBD2. Germline assignment: CDR1 SGHRS and CDR2 YFSETQ. This CDR3 comprises 17 residues. With V trimmed by 0 bases and J by 6 bases, 9 bases remained unmatched. In DNA, the CDR3 is TGCGCCAGCAGCTTGGGGCTGACTAGCGGGAGTGGAAAGACCCAGTACTTC. It yields the protein CASSLGLTSGSGKTQYF.

For this clone: This CDR3 is also generated by other DNA sequences in the sample. The chain has TRBV29-1 and TRBJ1-1; D not resolved. The V gene lost 4 bases and the J gene lost 5 bases, with 5 bases spanning the gap. Germline V gene lookup returns CDR1 SQVTM and CDR2 ANQGSEA. This CDR3 has 10 residues. CDR3 sequence (DNA): TGCAGCGTTGTGCGAACTGAAGCTTTCTTT. This codes for CSVVRTEAFF.

The chain has TRBV7-2 and TRBJ1-1; D gene uncertain. Trimming shortened V by 3 bases and J by 1 base, and 6 bases separated the two germline ends. The CDR3 consists of 13 residues. CDR1 SGHTA and CDR2 FQGNSA come from the germline V gene. The CDR3 is CASSFSKNTEAFF. CDR3 nucleotides: TGTGCCAGCAGCTTCTCCAAGAACACTGAAGCTTTCTTT.

In regard to this clone: Additional DNA sequences in this sample encode the identical CDR3. The chain couples TRBV28 to TRBJ2-7; a possible D gene is TRBD2 (5 bases). V shed 2 bases and J shed 3 bases, with 5 bases lying between them. The CDR3 extends over 12 amino acids. Germline V gene lookup returns CDR1 MDHEN and CDR2 SYDVKM. DNA for the CDR3: TGTGCCAGCAGTTTAGACTACTACGAGCAGTACTTC. Protein: CASSLDYYEQYF.

V gene TRBV19 combines with J gene TRBJ1-2; 7 nucleotides match TRBD1. The CDR3 contains 14 residues. The trim removed 5 bases at V and 4 bases at J, leaving 7 bases unmatched. CDR1 is LNHDA and CDR2 is SQIVND in the germline V gene (reference sequence). CDR3 protein: CASSLRQGSYGYTF. The CDR3 DNA reads TGTGCCAGTAGTCTCCGACAGGGTAGCTATGGCTACACCTTC.

V usage is TRBV6-1 and J usage is TRBJ2-7, with a tentative D call TRBD2 (5 bases). Between the trimmed V and J ends, which lost 5 bases and 2 bases, there was a span of 10 bases. The germline CDR1 and CDR2 sequences are MNHNS and SASEGT. The CDR3 loop spans 13 amino acids. The CDR3 sequence is CASSLDGTYEQYF. DNA for the CDR3: TGTGCCAGCAGTCTAGACGGGACCTACGAGCAGTACTTC.

V and J are TRBV28 and TRBJ2-7; D possibly matches TRBD1 or TRBD2 (5 bases each). The CDR3 covers 16 residues. The V end was cut by 7 bases, the J end by 0 bases, with 19 bases between. Germline CDR1 MDHEN, CDR2 SYDVKM. The CDR3 region has the DNA TGTGCCAGCACTGACCCCGGGGCCAGGACCTCCTACGAGCAGTACTTC. Its translation is CASTDPGARTSYEQYF.

The chain joins TRBV4-3 to TRBJ1-2, with a tentative D call TRBD1 (5 bases). This CDR3 contains 12 residues. With 3 bases removed from V and 8 bases from J, the gap between germline ends came to 10 bases. Germline CDR1 reads LGHNA; CDR2 reads YSLEER. The CDR3 DNA reads TGCGCCAGCAGCCAGGAAGGGACGGGCTACACCTTC. It codes for CASSQEGTGYTF.

V and J are TRBV2 and TRBJ2-1; 7 bases fit TRBD1. With 5 bases clipped from V and 7 bases from J, the junction kept 5 bases outside the gene matches. The germline CDR1 and CDR2 sequences are SNHLY and FYNNEI. This CDR3 has 13 amino acids. In nucleotides, the CDR3 is TGTGCCAGCAGTCGACAGGGTACGAATGAGCAGTTCTTC. Its protein product is CASSRQGTNEQFF.

DNA of the CDR3: TGTGCCAGCAGTTGGACAGGAGATTCACCCCTCCACTTT. It specifies CASSWTGDSPLHF. The chain uses TRBV7-2 and TRBJ1-6; 7 bases map to TRBD1. This CDR3 region has 13 residues. With V trimmed by 6 bases and J by 8 bases, 4 bases remained unmatched. CDR1 and CDR2 (germline): SGHTA, FQGNSA.

This sequence joins TRBV28 and TRBJ1-2, with TRBD1 matching 10 bases. Germline lookup yields CDR1 MDHEN and CDR2 SYDVKM. The CDR3 spans 18 residues. Trimming at V came to 3 bases and at J to 0 bases, leaving 10 bases not matched to a gene. CDR3 coding DNA: TGTGCCAGCAGTTTGGACGACAGGGGGCCAATGACTAACTATGGCTACACCTTC. Translating gives CASSLDDRGPMTNYGYTF.

The J gene is TRBJ1-2, the V gene TRBV19; weak D call: TRBD1 (6 bases). CDR1 LNHDA and CDR2 SQIVND come from the germline V gene (reference sequence). This CDR3 comprises 15 residues. The V end lost 11 bases, the J end lost 0 bases, and 19 bases lay between the germline ends. CDR3 in DNA: TGTGCCTCCTCCTTCCCGGGACACACTAACTATGGCTACACCTTC. It yields the protein CASSFPGHTNYGYTF.

The chain is built from TRBV6-1 and TRBJ2-3; 7 bases match TRBD2. CDR3 length: 12 residues. Germline CDR1 reads MNHNS; CDR2 reads SASEGT. V gave up 7 bases and J gave up 5 bases; unmatched junction bases: 3. The CDR3 coding sequence is TGTGCCAGCAACGCGGGGGTAGATACGCAGTATTTT. Translation: CASNAGVDTQYF.

The chain combines TRBV2 with TRBJ2-1; TRBD2 aligns across 8 bases. With V trimmed by 8 bases and J by 5 bases, 8 bases remained unmatched. The CDR3 length is 14 residues. Germline V CDR1 and CDR2: SNHLY, FYNNEI. The CDR3 reads CASHDSGDNNEQFF. In nucleotides, the CDR3 is TGTGCCAGCCATGATAGCGGGGACAACAATGAGCAGTTCTTC. Drawing the rest from reference TRBV2 and TRBJ2-1, the complete variable domain is EPEVTQTPSHQVTQMGQEVILRCVPISNHLYFYWYRQILGQKVEFLVSFYNNEISEKSEIFDDQFSVERPDGSNFTLKIRSTKLEDSAMYFCASHDSGDNNEQFFGPGTRLTVL.

With respect to this clone: The same CDR3 arises from other DNA sequences in this sample as well. The genes are TRBV5-1 and TRBJ2-1; perhaps D is TRBD1 or TRBD2 (5 bases each). The V gene lost 0 bases and the J gene lost 1 base, with 11 bases spanning the gap. Germline CDR1 and CDR2: SGHRS and YFSETQ. The CDR3 totals 16 residues. CDR3 sequence: CASSLAGTASYNEQFF. The CDR3 nucleotides read TGCGCCAGCAGCTTGGCCGGGACGGCATCCTACAATGAGCAGTTCTTC.

This clone was counted once. The rearrangement links TRBV7-2 to TRBJ1-4; 12 bases fit TRBD1. CDR3 length: 15 amino acids. Germline loops: CDR1 SGHTA, CDR2 FQGNSA. Unmatched junction bases numbered 3, after V lost 5 bases and J lost 5 bases. CDR3 nucleotides: TGTGCCAGCAGCGTGGGACAGGGGGCGAATGAAAAACTGTTTTTT. This codes for CASSVGQGANEKLFF.

This chain joins TRBV2 and TRBJ2-1; TRBD2 matches at 14 bases. The CDR3 sequence is 13 residues long. Germline-derived CDR1 and CDR2 are SNHLY and FYNNEI. V lost 10 bases and J lost 14; bases outside the gene matches: 10. The CDR3 loop is CAKSGTSGSLEFF. The CDR3 DNA sequence: TGTGCCAAATCCGGGACTAGCGGGAGTTTAGAGTTCTTC.

This clone was observed a handful of times. The V call is TRBV4-1, the J call TRBJ1-2, with TRBD1 matching over 8 bases. Germline CDR1 and CDR2: MGHRA and YSYEKL. This CDR3 comprises 14 residues. The V gene end was trimmed by 0 bases and the J gene end by 8 bases; junction bases not matched to a gene: 5. The CDR3, as DNA: TGCGCCAGCAGCCAAGAGGACAGGGTGGGAGGCTACACCTTC. Translation gives CASSQEDRVGGYTF.

The V call is TRBV5-6, the J call TRBJ1-5; 11 nucleotides agree with TRBD1. The CDR3 loop spans 15 amino acids. Germline CDR1 SGHDT, CDR2 YYEEEE. V shed 3 bases and J 7 bases; nucleotides not matched to a gene: 6. The CDR3 nucleotides are TGTGCCAGCAGCTCCGGGACAGGGGGTCCCCAGCCCCAGCATTTT. Translation gives CASSSGTGGPQPQHF.

This clone showed up just once. The CDR3 protein is CAISGWDRPGGANVLTF. DNA of the CDR3: TGTGCCATCAGTGGTTGGGACAGGCCTGGTGGGGCCAACGTCCTGACTTTC. The rearrangement joins TRBV10-3 to TRBJ2-6; TRBD1 matches 8 bases. With 4 bases clipped from V and 3 bases from J, the junction kept 8 bases outside the gene matches. The CDR3 loop spans 17 amino acids. The germline gives CDR1 ENHRY, CDR2 SYGVKD.

The chain joins TRBV18 to TRBJ2-7; D is tentatively TRBD1 or TRBD2 (6 bases each). This CDR3 is built from 13 residues. V shed 2 bases and J shed 6 bases, with 11 bases lying between them. Germline CDR1 KGHSH, CDR2 LQKENI. CDR3 sequence: CASSPIEGGEQYF. The DNA of the CDR3 is TGTGCCAGCTCACCAATTGAGGGGGGCGAGCAGTACTTC.

The V and J genes are TRBV19 and TRBJ2-7, with D unclear. The CDR3 length is 16 residues. Germline-derived CDR1 and CDR2 are LNHDA and SQIVND (reference sequence). The V gene lost 5 bases and the J gene lost 1 base, with 18 bases spanning the gap. CDR3 in DNA: TGTGCCAGTAGTTGGGGTGGAGCAGGTTCTTCCTACGAGCAGTACTTC. It is translated as CASSWGGAGSSYEQYF.

The chain combines TRBV19 with TRBJ2-2; D is unclear. There are 14 residues in the CDR3. CDR1 and CDR2 (germline): LNHDA, SQIVND (reference sequence). V lost 5 bases to trimming and J lost 5 bases, with 12 bases between them. CDR3 DNA: TGTGCCAGTAGTGCTGTTCTCCCGACCGGGGAGCTGTTTTTT. It encodes CASSAVLPTGELFF.